The 18 T cell receptor beta chains in this list originate from one sample, sequenced in a study of OX40 agonist ivuxolimab in advanced cancers. The table came from immunoSEQ multiplex PCR; TCRdb's copy has only in-frame clones and leaves some out. Here the sample spans 77,000 or so clones, roughly nine tenths being singletons. The sample was CD4+ or CD8+ T cells sorted from blood, taken in a trial of the OX40 agonist ivuxolimab. The origin of the receptors is an adult with an advanced solid tumor such as melanoma, head and neck, liver or kidney cancer.

The chain carries TRBV9 and TRBJ1-2; no clear D. The CDR3 contains 14 residues. Trimming took off 3 bases at V and 5 bases at J, with 14 bases between the two ends. Germline assignment: CDR1 SGDLS and CDR2 YYNGEE. The CDR3 coding sequence is TGTGCCAGCAGCGAGGGCGGTGGCTCTTATGGCTACACCTTC. Its translation: CASSEGGGSYGYTF. The whole variable domain, remainder taken from reference TRBV9 and TRBJ1-2, is DSGVTQTPKHLITATGQRVTLRCSPRSGDLSVYWYQQSLDQGLQFLIQYYNGEERAKGNILERFSAQQFPDLHSELNLSSLELGDSALYFCASSEGGGSYGYTFGSGTRLTVV.

The rearrangement uses TRBV5-4 and TRBJ2-4, with D tentatively TRBD1 (5 bases). The CDR3 sequence is 15 residues long. Germline assignment: CDR1 SGHNT and CDR2 YYREEE (reference sequence). V lost 4 bases, J lost 3 bases, and 14 bases lay in between. This CDR3 reads CASSGPEGDKNIQYF. CDR3 in DNA: TGTGCCAGCAGCGGCCCTGAAGGGGACAAAAACATTCAGTACTTC.

The genes are TRBV15 and TRBJ2-7; 12 bases agree with TRBD2. The trim removed 0 bases at V and 7 bases at J, leaving 13 bases unmatched. Germline V gene lookup returns CDR1 LNHNV and CDR2 YYDKDF (reference sequence). There are 18 residues in the CDR3. CDR3 sequence (DNA): TGTGCCACCAGCAGAGATATCACTAGCGGGGGGCCTGCTAAAGAGCAGTACTTC. It is translated as CATSRDITSGGPAKEQYF. Filled out from reference TRBV15 and TRBJ2-7, the complete variable domain reads DAMVIQNPRYQVTQFGKPVTLSCSQTLNHNVMYWYQQKSSQAPKLLFHYYDKDFNNEADTPDNFQSRRPNTSFCFLDIRSPGLGDTAMYLCATSRDITSGGPAKEQYFGPGTRLTVT.

The J gene is TRBJ2-1, the V gene TRBV7-2; 14 nucleotides align to TRBD2. From germline, CDR1 is SGHTA and CDR2 FQGNSA. The CDR3 length is 15 residues. V gave up 3 bases and J gave up 6 bases; unmatched junction bases: 1. CDR3 protein: CASSFGLAGGNEQFF. Written as DNA, the CDR3 is TGTGCCAGCAGCTTCGGACTAGCGGGAGGCAATGAGCAGTTCTTC.

J is TRBJ2-5 and V is TRBV7-6, with TRBD1 matching over 10 bases. This CDR3 region has 16 residues. J gave up 1 base and V 6 bases, and 8 bases lay outside the gene matches. Germline V gene lookup returns CDR1 SGHVS and CDR2 FNYEAQ. The CDR3 loop reads CASRLPGQGTQETQYF. The CDR3 coding sequence is TGTGCCAGCAGGCTCCCGGGACAGGGGACCCAAGAGACCCAGTACTTC.

The chain couples TRBV4-1 to TRBJ2-7; D unresolved. Trimming removed 1 base at V and 5 bases at J, with 12 bases between. The germline gives CDR1 MGHRA, CDR2 YSYEKL. This CDR3 is 14 amino acids long. The DNA for the CDR3 is TGCGCCAGCAGCCAAGTCTTGGGTCCCGACGAGCAGTACTTC. Amino acids: CASSQVLGPDEQYF.

This clone appeared a single time. The rearrangement links TRBV5-6 to TRBJ1-6; possible D gene TRBD1, 5 bases. The CDR3 sequence is 12 residues long. In germline, CDR1 is SGHDT, CDR2 YYEEEE. V was clipped by 6 bases and J by 15 bases, with 16 bases between them. CDR3 sequence: CASNSGGWDLHF. Here the CDR3 DNA reads TGTGCCAGCAACTCCGGGGGATGGGACCTCCACTTT.

The chain joins TRBV27 to TRBJ2-1, with 12 bases identical to TRBD2. Trimming removed 4 bases from V and 0 bases from J; junction bases left unmatched: 7. The CDR3 has 18 residues. Germline lookup yields CDR1 MNHEY and CDR2 SMNVEV (reference sequence). Here the CDR3 DNA reads TGTGCCAGCAGTTCCCTGACTAGCGGGGGATACTCCTACAATGAGCAGTTCTTC. This sequence encodes CASSSLTSGGYSYNEQFF.

The chain carries TRBV4-2 and TRBJ2-7; D is undetermined. Trimming left V 5 bases short and J 5 bases short, with 10 bases between. There are 12 residues in the CDR3. Per the germline V gene, CDR1 is LGHNA and CDR2 is YNFKEQ. The CDR3 nucleotides are TGTGCCAGCAGCAGACTGGGCGACGAGCAGTACTTC. It encodes CASSRLGDEQYF.

V usage is TRBV13 and J usage is TRBJ1-1; D remains unclear. CDR1 is PRHDT and CDR2 is FYEKMQ in the germline V gene (reference sequence). The CDR3 covers 13 residues. V lost 0 bases and J lost 8, with 10 bases in between. The CDR3 sequence: CASSLGKGIEAFF. CDR3 nucleotides: TGTGCCAGCAGCTTAGGCAAGGGAATAGAAGCTTTCTTT.

The rearrangement uses TRBV7-2 and TRBJ1-1; a possible D gene is TRBD1 (6 bases). The CDR3 spans 15 residues. Germline V gives CDR1 SGHTA, CDR2 FQGNSA. V was cut by 5 bases and J by 2 bases, with 15 bases left in between. CDR3 region: CASSTTDSFNTEAFF. As DNA, the CDR3 is TGTGCCAGCAGCACCACGGACAGTTTTAACACTGAAGCTTTCTTT. Variable domain in full (rest from reference TRBV7-2 and TRBJ1-1): GAGVSQSPSNKVTEKGKDVELRCDPISGHTALYWYRQSLGQGLEFLIYFQGNSAPDKSGLPSDRFSAERTGGSVSTLTIQRTQQEDSAVYLCASSTTDSFNTEAFFGQGTRLTVV.

This clone is a singleton in its sample. V and J are TRBV6-6 and TRBJ1-4; tentatively, D is TRBD1 (5 bases). CDR1 and CDR2 from the germline V gene are MNHNY and SVGAGI (reference sequence). The CDR3 has 14 residues. Trimming removed 5 bases at V and 5 bases at J, with 12 bases between. The DNA of the CDR3 is TGTGCCAGCAGTACGGGGACCTTAAATGAAAAACTGTTTTTT. Translating it yields CASSTGTLNEKLFF.

V usage is TRBV9 and J usage is TRBJ2-7, with 9 bases matching TRBD1. Unmatched junction bases numbered 6, after V lost 0 bases and J lost 2 bases. Looked up from germline, CDR1 is SGDLS and CDR2 is YYNGEE. The length of the CDR3 is 16 residues. CDR3: CASSVGRDRATYEQYF. The CDR3 DNA sequence: TGTGCCAGCAGCGTAGGTCGGGACAGGGCAACCTACGAGCAGTACTTC.

This clone was observed a handful of times. The rearrangement joins TRBV6-5 to TRBJ1-2, with D possibly TRBD1 on 6 matching bases. The germline V gene has CDR1 MNHEY and CDR2 SVGAGI. CDR3 length: 12 residues. The V end was cut by 6 bases, the J end by 7 bases, with 12 bases between. The CDR3 nucleotides are TGTGCCAGCAGCTCCGGGACATTTGGCTACACCTTC. This sequence encodes CASSSGTFGYTF.

The V gene is TRBV19, the J gene TRBJ2-7; 8 bases fit TRBD1. CDR1 and CDR2 from the germline V gene are LNHDA and SQIVND (reference sequence). With V trimmed by 3 bases and J by 3 bases, 7 bases remained unmatched. The CDR3 consists of 15 residues. The CDR3: CASSIPGGAVYEQYF. CDR3 in DNA: TGTGCCAGTAGTATCCCAGGGGGCGCGGTCTACGAGCAGTACTTC.

This chain connects TRBV19 to TRBJ2-7; 7 nucleotides match TRBD1. This CDR3 is 16 amino acids long. Germline assignment: CDR1 LNHDA and CDR2 SQIVND (reference sequence). V was pared by 5 bases and J by 2 bases, with 12 bases of the junction left unmatched. The CDR3, as DNA: TGTGCCAGTAGTCTGTACGGGACAGAGAATCCCTACGAGCAGTACTTC. Translating gives CASSLYGTENPYEQYF.

The CDR3 coding sequence is TGCGCCAGCAGCCATACCGGGACAGGGGAGGACTATGGCTACACCTTC. Its translation: CASSHTGTGEDYGYTF. The chain carries TRBV4-1 and TRBJ1-2, with 10 bases lining up with TRBD1. In germline, CDR1 is MGHRA, CDR2 YSYEKL. Trimming took 3 bases from V and 3 from J; bases not matched to a gene: 7. The CDR3 totals 16 residues.

The table lists this clone with many counts. The CDR3 region has the DNA TGTGCCAGCAGGGAATGGACAGGGGAAAACTATGGCTACACCTTC. It translates to CASREWTGENYGYTF. V is TRBV2 and J is TRBJ1-2, with 9 bases identical to TRBD1. V lost 6 bases and J lost 2; bases outside the gene matches: 7. CDR1 SNHLY and CDR2 FYNNEI come from the germline V gene. This CDR3 has 15 residues.